The rows below give T cell receptor beta chains drawn from one sample of a study of early T cells in non-severe SARS-CoV-2 infection. MiXCR was run by TCRdb on the 5' RACE reads, yielding one entry per CDR3 protein. The sample holds some 52,000 distinct CDR3 sequences, around 8% seen once. Sequenced: whole blood. The receptors shown here come from an adult who was a healthcare worker with PCR-confirmed SARS-CoV-2 infection or an uninfected control (not recorded which). The CDR3 runs from the conserved cysteine through the conserved F or W. Fields, in order: J gene, D gene, clone size, V gene, CDR3 protein, CDR3 DNA. A D gene is named only where the DNA matches it firmly. The listing skips clone size in some rows; elsewhere it reads once, few, many or a size class.

>TRBJ1-1|-|many|TRBV11-2
CASSLDRQGAFF
TGTGCCAGCAGCCTAGACAGGCAAGGGGCTTTCTTT
>TRBJ2-5|TRBD1|few|TRBV4-1
CASKGTGVETQYF
TGCGCCAGCAAGGGGACAGGGGTTGAGACCCAGTACTTC
>TRBJ1-5|-|-|TRBV24-1
CATSGTRVNQPQHF
TGTGCCACCAGTGGGACCAGGGTAAATCAGCCCCAGCATTTT
>TRBJ1-4|-|many|TRBV19
CASSIGGLEKLFF
TGTGCCAGTAGTATTGGAGGTTTGGAAAAACTGTTTTTT
>TRBJ1-2|-|few|TRBV28
CKSTGNYGYTF
TGTAAGTCCACAGGGAACTATGGCTACACCTTC
>TRBJ1-6|TRBD1|-|TRBV30
CACTGQGAVNSPLHF
TGTGCCTGTACGGGACAGGGGGCGGTCAATTCACCCCTCCACTTT
>TRBJ2-1|TRBD2|few|TRBV20-1
CSARSLGTSGGKTYNEQFF
TGCAGTGCTAGAAGCTTAGGGACTAGCGGGGGAAAGACCTACAATGAGCAGTTCTTC
>TRBJ1-2|-|-|TRBV29-1
CSVEAGGYTF
TGCAGCGTTGAAGCAGGCGGCTACACCTTC
>TRBJ2-4|TRBD1|-|TRBV28
CASSPRQGEGNIQYF
TGTGCCAGCAGTCCCCGACAGGGGGAGGGAAACATTCAGTACTTC
>TRBJ1-4|-|-|TRBV12-3/TRBV12-4
CASSFREKLFF
TGTGCCAGCAGTTTCCGTGAAAAACTGTTTTTT
>TRBJ2-3|TRBD1|many|TRBV30
CAWRPTGVADTQYF
TGTGCCTGGAGACCCACAGGGGTGGCAGATACGCAGTATTTT
>TRBJ1-4|TRBD1|few|TRBV5-4
CASSFDRGGEKLFF
TGTGCCAGCAGCTTCGACAGGGGAGGTGAAAAACTGTTTTTT
>TRBJ1-1|TRBD1|-|TRBV5-5
CASSSGQGGFEAFF
TGTGCCAGCAGCTCTGGACAGGGGGGATTTGAAGCTTTCTTT
>TRBJ2-6|-|-|TRBV3-1
CASSQDLVGDKPTSGANVLTF
TGTGCCAGCAGCCAAGATCTTGTAGGGGACAAACCCACCTCTGGGGCCAACGTCCTGACTTTC
>TRBJ1-1|-|many|TRBV15
CATSRVDKSTEAFF
TGTGCCACCAGCAGAGTCGACAAATCCACTGAAGCTTTCTTT
>TRBJ2-5|TRBD1|few|TRBV7-6
CASSAEQGETQYF
TGTGCCAGCAGCGCGGAACAGGGGGAGACCCAGTACTTC
>TRBJ2-1|-|few|TRBV24-1
CATSDGAINEQFF
TGTGCCACCAGTGATGGGGCGATCAATGAGCAGTTCTTC
>TRBJ2-5|-|few|TRBV10-3
CAIKNQETQYF
TGTGCCATCAAAAACCAAGAGACCCAGTACTTC
>TRBJ2-7|TRBD2|few|TRBV11-2
CASSFGRGTYEQYF
TGTGCCAGCAGCTTTGGGCGGGGGACTTACGAGCAGTACTTC
>TRBJ1-2|-|few|TRBV5-4
CASSLVGGHDKSGYTF
TGTGCCAGCAGCTTGGTCGGGGGACACGACAAGTCGGGCTACACCTTC
>TRBJ1-2|-|few|TRBV11-2
CASSLSETNYGYTF
TGTGCCAGCAGCCTGAGTGAGACTAACTATGGCTACACCTTC
>TRBJ2-6|-|-|TRBV18
CASSPPFQGVAGANVLTF
TGTGCCAGCTCACCACCGTTCCAGGGAGTCGCTGGGGCCAACGTCCTGACTTTC
>TRBJ2-1|-|-|TRBV5-1
CASSLGPSSYNEQFF
TGCGCCAGCAGCTTGGGTCCGAGCTCCTACAATGAGCAGTTCTTC
>TRBJ1-3|-|-|TRBV7-6
CASSFSGNSGNTIYF
TGTGCCAGCAGCTTCTCCGGGAACTCTGGAAACACCATATATTTT
>TRBJ1-6|TRBD1|many|TRBV7-2
CASSPGQGYNSPLHF
TGTGCCAGCAGCCCCGGACAGGGTTATAATTCACCCCTCCACTTT
>TRBJ1-1|-|-|TRBV10-2
CASTKPPGLNTEAFF
TGCGCCAGCACCAAACCCCCAGGGTTGAACACTGAAGCTTTCTTT
>TRBJ2-3|-|many|TRBV30
CAWSGLQNTQYF
TGTGCCTGGAGTGGGTTACAGAATACGCAGTATTTT
>TRBJ2-3|-|many|TRBV7-9
CASSSGRITDTQYF
TGTGCCAGCAGCTCAGGACGGATCACAGATACGCAGTATTTT
>TRBJ1-2|-|-|TRBV20-1
CSASDGYTF
TGCAGTGCTAGCGATGGCTACACCTTC
>TRBJ1-1|-|-|TRBV7-9
CASSLARRTEAFF
TGTGCCAGCAGCTTAGCGAGGAGGACTGAAGCTTTCTTT
>TRBJ2-2|TRBD2|few|TRBV20-1
CSARSLAGDTGELFF
TGCAGTGCTAGAAGTCTAGCGGGAGACACCGGGGAGCTGTTTTTT
>TRBJ2-7|TRBD1|few|TRBV11-2
CASSFIKGQGRLYEQYF
TGTGCCAGCAGCTTTATAAAAGGACAGGGTCGCCTTTACGAGCAGTACTTC
>TRBJ2-3|-|few|TRBV5-4
CASSPGVDTDTQYF
TGTGCCAGCAGCCCAGGGGTCGATACAGATACGCAGTATTTT
>TRBJ2-5|TRBD2|many|TRBV27
CASSNLRTSVGETQYF
TGTGCCAGCAGTAACCTTCGGACTAGCGTGGGAGAGACCCAGTACTTC
>TRBJ2-1|TRBD2|many|TRBV29-1
CSTQTSGVNNEQFF
TGCAGCACCCAGACTAGCGGGGTTAACAATGAGCAGTTCTTC
>TRBJ1-5|-|few|TRBV20-1
CSARVGLSNQPQHF
TGCAGTGCTAGAGTAGGACTTAGCAATCAGCCCCAGCATTTT
>TRBJ2-1|-|many|TRBV5-1
CASSLVGGEYNEQFF
TGCGCCAGCAGCTTGGTGGGAGGAGAATACAATGAGCAGTTCTTC
>TRBJ2-3|-|many|TRBV29-1
CSVPAGVRDTQYF
TGCAGCGTCCCGGCCGGAGTTAGGGATACGCAGTATTTT
>TRBJ2-2|-|-|TRBV4-3
CASSQDRAGELFF
TGCGCCAGCAGCCAAGACAGAGCCGGGGAGCTGTTTTTT
>TRBJ1-1|-|many|TRBV29-1
CSGGEQGLNTEAFF
TGCAGCGGTGGGGAACAGGGTCTGAACACTGAAGCTTTCTTT
>TRBJ2-7|TRBD1|few|TRBV19
CASSIGTAYEQYF
TGTGCCAGTAGTATCGGGACAGCCTACGAGCAGTACTTC
>TRBJ1-3|-|many|TRBV20-1
CSARELGGGSGNTIYF
TGCAGTGCTAGAGAGCTAGGAGGGGGCTCTGGAAACACCATATATTTT
>TRBJ2-5|TRBD1|many|TRBV7-9
CASSNSGGAETQYF
TGTGCCAGCAGCAACTCAGGGGGTGCAGAGACCCAGTACTTC
>TRBJ2-3|TRBD2|few|TRBV30
CAWNLAGGPDTQYF
TGTGCCTGGAACTTGGCGGGAGGGCCTGATACGCAGTATTTT
>TRBJ2-5|-|many|TRBV5-5
CASSLAGGLQETQYF
TGTGCCAGCAGCTTGGCGGGGGGCCTTCAAGAGACCCAGTACTTC
>TRBJ1-1|-|-|TRBV27
CASSLSRTGRAFF
TGTGCCAGCAGTTTATCGAGAACAGGGAGAGCTTTCTTT
>TRBJ2-7|-|few|TRBV5-6
CASSFPAHEQYF
TGTGCCAGCAGCTTCCCAGCCCACGAGCAGTACTTC
>TRBJ2-1|-|-|TRBV7-9
CASSRTHSSSYNEQFF
TGTGCCAGCAGCCGAACCCACTCAAGCTCCTACAATGAGCAGTTCTTC
>TRBJ2-7|-|-|TRBV5-1
CASSVGTGSETYSYEQYF
TGCGCCAGCAGCGTGGGGACGGGTAGCGAGACATACTCCTACGAGCAGTACTTC
>TRBJ2-3|-|few|TRBV7-9
CASSLATSTDTQYF
TGTGCCAGCAGCTTAGCGACCAGCACAGATACGCAGTATTTT
>TRBJ2-1|-|few|TRBV14
CASSQDTLVDEQFF
TGTGCCAGCAGCCAAGATACACTAGTGGATGAGCAGTTCTTC
>TRBJ2-2|-|few|TRBV6-5
CASTPSGGNTGELFF
TGTGCCAGCACCCCGAGTGGGGGGAACACCGGGGAGCTGTTTTTT
>TRBJ1-2|-|-|TRBV18
CASSPVLVGPNYGYTF
TGTGCCAGCTCACCAGTATTAGTTGGGCCTAACTATGGCTACACCTTC
>TRBJ2-2|-|many|TRBV7-6
CASSLEATNTGELFF
TGTGCCAGCAGCTTAGAAGCGACTAACACCGGGGAGCTGTTTTTT